This T cell receptor (beta chain) was identified during a study of blood T cell repertoires in COVID-19. The CDR3 is 14 residues long. The germline V gene has CDR1 SGHRS and CDR2 YFSETQ. The V segment lost 0 bases and the J segment 6 bases; nucleotides outside the gene matches: 2. Original processing methods: Amplifying reference gene primers gave estimates of nucleated cell counts. Clones were sequenced by immunoSEQ multiplex PCR, and TCRdb holds only the in-frame ones, with some missing. V and J calls and clone size follow that table, whereas D and trimming were derived from the DNA. The repertoire holds 250,000 to 300,000 clones, with approximately 81% as singletons. Shortly before study entry, within 2 weeks, exposed participants had met a COVID-19 case.

This chain uses TRBV5-1 with TRBJ2-2; 7 bases match TRBD1. The sample comprised PBMCs or T cells enriched from blood (not recorded which). This TCR came from a woman aged 50 to 65 who had been exposed to COVID-19. In nucleotides, the CDR3 is TGCGCCAGCAGCTTGGAGGGGGCGGCCGGGGAGCTGTTTTTT. Its translation is CASSLEGAAGELFF.